Following are 20 T cell receptor beta chains from one sample sequenced in a study of CD8+ T cells in alopecia areata. Sequencing used cDNA as its template, made by extracting RNA and reverse transcribing it. Profiled with immunoSEQ multiplex PCR; TCRdb holds only in-frame clones, not every one. This sample has 140,000 to 150,000 clones; approximately 49% occur once, and the top ten carry over 0.75%. The specimen was CD4+ T cells sorted from blood, collected at week 0. These receptors all stem from a human donor with alopecia areata.

This clone was observed a few times. The gene calls are TRBV29-1 and TRBJ1-5, with D possibly being TRBD1 (6 bases). Germline values: CDR1 SQVTM, CDR2 ANQGSEA. The CDR3 contains 13 residues. The V gene lost 6 bases and the J gene lost 2 bases, with 11 bases spanning the gap. The CDR3 DNA reads TGCAGCGTAGCAGGGGCGGGCAATCAGCCCCAGCATTTT. Translated, it gives CSVAGAGNQPQHF. Full variable domain (missing parts from reference TRBV29-1 and TRBJ1-5): SAVISQKPSRDICQRGTSLTIQCQVDSQVTMMFWYRQQPGQSLTLIATANQGSEATYESGFVIDKFPISRPNLTFSTLTVSNMSPEDSSIYLCSVAGAGNQPQHFGDGTRLSIL.

The chain carries TRBV5-1 and TRBJ1-1; D is perhaps TRBD1 (6 bases). The germline CDR1 and CDR2 sequences are SGHRS and YFSETQ. This CDR3 region has 15 residues. Trimming took 2 bases from V and 6 from J, leaving 17 bases between them. CDR3 DNA: TGCGCCAGCAGCTTCTCCCGGGACAAGGGGTCTGAAGCTTTCTTT. Its translation: CASSFSRDKGSEAFF.

The chain joins TRBV4-2 to TRBJ2-7; 10 nucleotides line up with TRBD1. The germline gives CDR1 LGHNA, CDR2 YNFKEQ. V gave up 0 bases and J gave up 4 bases; unmatched junction bases: 3. This CDR3 contains 15 residues. The CDR3 DNA follows: TGTGCCAGCAGCCAAGAGGGGGACAGGGGATACGAGCAGTACTTC. The encoded protein is CASSQEGDRGYEQYF.

The chain couples TRBV29-1 to TRBJ2-1, with D unresolved. The CDR3 length is 11 residues. Between the trimmed V and J ends, which lost 6 bases and 8 bases, there was a span of 11 bases. In germline, CDR1 is SQVTM, CDR2 ANQGSEA. CDR3 sequence (DNA): TGCAGCGTGGCCACGGGCTATGAGCAGTTCTTC. This translates into CSVATGYEQFF.

This chain connects TRBV4-1 to TRBJ2-7, with TRBD2 matching 11 bases. The germline V gene encodes CDR1 MGHRA and CDR2 YSYEKL. The CDR3 has 15 residues. V lost 4 bases, J lost 2 bases, and 4 bases stayed unmatched. The CDR3 here is CASSRLAGGPYEQYF. The DNA of the CDR3 is TGCGCCAGCAGCCGCCTAGCGGGAGGACCCTACGAGCAGTACTTC.

V usage is TRBV5-1 and J usage is TRBJ1-1; D might be TRBD1 (6 bases). The V end was cut by 2 bases, the J end by 0 bases, with 11 bases between. Germline-derived CDR1 and CDR2 are SGHRS and YFSETQ. This CDR3 has 15 residues. DNA for the CDR3: TGCGCCAGCAGCTTAACAGGGTCCATGAACACTGAAGCTTTCTTT. Protein: CASSLTGSMNTEAFF.

The V call is TRBV29-1, the J call TRBJ1-2, with 8 bases that match TRBD1. The ends lost 3 bases at V and 8 bases at J; junction bases unmatched: 8. The CDR3 covers 13 residues. Germline CDR1 SQVTM, CDR2 ANQGSEA. DNA for the CDR3: TGCAGCGTTGACCCTCTTTCAGGGGGCGGCTACACCTTC. As protein: CSVDPLSGGGYTF.

The chain recombines TRBV5-6 with TRBJ2-1; a weak D match, TRBD2 (6 bases). Trimming removed 2 bases at V and 14 bases at J, with 11 bases between. The CDR3 consists of 11 residues. Per the germline V gene, CDR1 is SGHDT and CDR2 is YYEEEE. The CDR3 region is CASSFGGEEFF. The CDR3 DNA reads as TGTGCCAGCAGCTTTGGTGGGGAGGAGTTCTTC.

This clone has a handful of counts. The CDR3 coding sequence is TGTGCCAGCAGCTTGGGACAGGCGAGCTCCTACGAGCAGTACTTC. Encoded protein: CASSLGQASSYEQYF. The rearrangement links TRBV7-2 to TRBJ2-7; 8 bases are a match to TRBD1. J lost 0 bases, V lost 3 bases, and 4 bases had no gene match. The CDR3 covers 15 residues. The germline V gene has CDR1 SGHTA and CDR2 FQGNSA.

The rearrangement joins TRBV30 to TRBJ1-5; 10 bases are a match to TRBD1. Trimming at V came to 2 bases and at J to 7 bases, leaving 2 bases not matched to a gene. The CDR3 runs to 13 residues. Germline CDR1 is GTSNPN and CDR2 is SVGIG (reference sequence). Here the CDR3 DNA reads TGTGCCTGGAGTCGGGACAGGGGCCAGCCCCAGCATTTT. Translation gives CAWSRDRGQPQHF.

The chain employs TRBV19 and TRBJ1-1; 7 bases match TRBD1. Losses at the gene ends were 6 bases for V and 5 bases for J; bases not matched to a gene: 3. Germline loops: CDR1 LNHDA, CDR2 SQIVND (reference sequence). The CDR3 is 12 amino acids. CDR3 amino acids: CASRRGHTEAFF. The CDR3 DNA follows: TGTGCCAGTAGGAGGGGGCATACTGAAGCTTTCTTT.

This clone was observed a handful of times. The gene calls are TRBV25-1 and TRBJ1-2, with D unresolved. The CDR3 loop spans 11 amino acids. V was pared by 6 bases and J by 8 bases, with 10 bases between. Germline loops: CDR1 MGHDK, CDR2 SYGVNS. CDR3 coding DNA: TGTGCCAGCAGCGAGGGAGGAGGCTACACCTTC. Amino acid sequence: CASSEGGGYTF.

This clone was seen many times. This chain joins TRBV19 and TRBJ2-7; D might be TRBD2 (6 bases). CDR3 length: 15 amino acids. Per germline, CDR1 LNHDA and CDR2 SQIVND (reference sequence). Trimming stripped 8 bases from V and 0 bases from J, with 17 bases between. This CDR3 reads CASRLAGLVSYEQYF. CDR3 DNA: TGTGCCAGTCGATTGGCGGGACTGGTCTCCTACGAGCAGTACTTC.

The gene calls are TRBV30 and TRBJ2-1; 10 bases match TRBD2. This CDR3 spans 15 amino acids. The germline V gene has CDR1 GTSNPN and CDR2 SVGIG (reference sequence). With V trimmed by 1 base and J by 15 bases, 15 bases remained unmatched. In DNA, the CDR3 is TGTGCCTGGAGTGCCACCCCAGCGGGAGGGAGTATCAGGTTCTTC. Its translation: CAWSATPAGGSIRFF.

The J gene is TRBJ1-1, the V gene TRBV30; D not resolved. Trimming removed 3 bases at V and 1 base at J, with 6 bases between. The CDR3 is made up of 12 amino acids. CDR1 and CDR2 from the germline V gene are GTSNPN and SVGIG (reference sequence). CDR3: CAWRTPNTEAFF. Here the CDR3 DNA reads TGTGCCTGGAGGACACCGAACACTGAAGCTTTCTTT.

The chain has TRBV4-2 and TRBJ2-7; the D gene is possibly TRBD2 (6 bases). The V gene's germline CDR1 is LGHNA and CDR2 YNFKEQ. The CDR3 runs to 15 residues. V lost 0 bases and J 3 bases, leaving 12 bases between the germline ends. The CDR3 DNA reads TGTGCCAGCAGCCAAGATGGGGTAGCGGTCTACGAGCAGTACTTC. Translated, it gives CASSQDGVAVYEQYF.

This chain uses TRBV5-1 with TRBJ2-7, with 7 bases matching TRBD1. This CDR3 is built from 15 residues. Per the germline V gene, CDR1 is SGHRS and CDR2 is YFSETQ. The J segment lost 1 base and the V segment lost 2 bases, leaving 6 bases of the junction unmatched. The CDR3: CASSLVTGVSYEQYF. The CDR3 region has the DNA TGCGCCAGCAGCTTAGTTACAGGGGTTTCCTACGAGCAGTACTTC.

This clone was detected only a few times. The rearrangement uses TRBV29-1 and TRBJ2-1; no clear D. CDR1 is SQVTM, CDR2 ANQGSEA, per germline. There are 14 residues in the CDR3. V was clipped by 6 bases and J by 9 bases, with 21 bases between them. The CDR3 spells CSVNPSGRTGEQFF. CDR3 nucleotides: TGCAGCGTCAACCCGAGTGGCAGGACGGGTGAGCAGTTCTTC.

The chain employs TRBV27 and TRBJ2-2; D may be TRBD2 (6 bases). The CDR3 has 15 residues. Germline V gives CDR1 MNHEY, CDR2 SMNVEV (reference sequence). The ends were cut back, 3 bases at V and 0 bases at J, with 8 bases in the middle. CDR3 in amino acids: CASSFGGTNTGELFF. The DNA for the CDR3 is TGTGCCAGCAGTTTCGGCGGGACGAACACCGGGGAGCTGTTTTTT.

The CDR3 loop reads CAWSTTSVRDTQYF. CDR3 DNA: TGTGCCTGGAGTACTACTAGCGTCCGGGATACGCAGTATTTT. This chain links TRBV30 with TRBJ2-3; TRBD2 matches 7 bases. The CDR3 runs 14 residues. Germline V CDR1 and CDR2: GTSNPN, SVGIG (reference sequence). V shed 2 bases and J 6 bases; nucleotides not matched to a gene: 8.